This entry lists 28 T cell receptor beta chains sequenced from one sample in a study of cytomegalovirus exposure and HLA in healthy donors. Use of 60 Vbeta and 13 Jbeta primers characterized the PCR. Libraries were prepared by immunoSEQ multiplex PCR; TCRdb keeps only in-frame clonotypes and omits some of them. Seen here are about 150,000 clones, roughly 70% observed once, and the top ten hold approximately 2%. The sample consisted of PBMCs. The receptor source for this set is a woman in her sixties in good health and CMV-seropositive.

The V gene is TRBV2, the J gene TRBJ2-1, with TRBD2 matching 7 bases. The germline gives CDR1 SNHLY, CDR2 FYNNEI. V lost 7 bases and J lost 5; bases outside the gene matches: 14. This CDR3 spans 16 amino acids. The chain's CDR3 is CASTRSSGIPHNEQFF. DNA for the CDR3: TGTGCCAGCACCCGGTCGAGCGGGATCCCTCACAATGAGCAGTTCTTC.

The J gene is TRBJ2-7, the V gene TRBV25-1; 13 bases are a match to TRBD2. Germline CDR1 MGHDK, CDR2 SYGVNS. The CDR3 has 14 amino acids. Germline trimming cut 7 bases from V and 3 bases from J; bases unmatched to any gene: 3. The CDR3 is CASTGLAGVYEQYF. CDR3 in DNA: TGTGCCAGCACTGGACTAGCGGGAGTCTACGAGCAGTACTTC.

This clone has at least ten counts. This chain connects TRBV19 to TRBJ2-3; 7 bases are a match to TRBD2. This CDR3 region has 13 residues. Germline CDR1 LNHDA, CDR2 SQIVND (reference sequence). V lost 8 bases, J lost 3 bases, and 5 bases stayed unmatched. This chain's CDR3 is CASGSGITDTQYF. The CDR3 DNA follows: TGTGCCAGTGGAAGCGGGATAACAGATACGCAGTATTTT.

This clone came up a few times. This chain links TRBV6-1 with TRBJ2-3; 9 positions match TRBD1. CDR1 and CDR2 from the germline V gene are MNHNS and SASEGT. Losses at the gene ends were 10 bases for V and 1 base for J; bases not matched to a gene: 3. CDR3 length: 13 residues. The CDR3: CAIRTGGTDTQYF. DNA of the CDR3: TGTGCCATAAGGACAGGGGGCACAGATACGCAGTATTTT.

This sequence joins TRBV7-9 and TRBJ1-1; D might be TRBD1 (6 bases). V lost 5 bases, J lost 11 bases, and 15 bases lay in between. Germline V CDR1 and CDR2: SEHNR, FQNEAQ (reference sequence). The CDR3 has 12 residues. The CDR3 loop reads CASSLEGGSAFF. Here the CDR3 DNA reads TGTGCCAGCAGCCTCGAAGGGGGTTCGGCTTTCTTT. Full variable domain (remainder filled in from reference TRBV7-9 and TRBJ1-1): DTGVSQNPRHKITKRGQNVTFRCDPISEHNRLYWYRQTLGQGPEFLTYFQNEAQLEKSRLLSDRFSAERPKGSFSTLEIQRTEQGDSAMYLCASSLEGGSAFFGQGTRLTVV.

The CDR3 DNA is TGTGCCAGCAGGCGACAGGCTTTGGGTGAAAAACTGTTTTTT. Encoded protein: CASRRQALGEKLFF. This chain connects TRBV28 to TRBJ1-4, with a weak D call TRBD1 (6 bases). The CDR3 is made up of 14 amino acids. The germline CDR1 and CDR2 sequences are MDHEN and SYDVKM. The V and J ends lost 6 bases and 7 bases respectively, with 15 bases between them. Using reference TRBV28 and TRBJ1-4 for the parts outside the CDR3, the full variable domain is DVKVTQSSRYLVKRTGEKVFLECVQDMDHENMFWYRQDPGLGLRLIYFSYDVKMKEKGDIPEGYSVSREKKERFSLILESASTNQTSMYLCASRRQALGEKLFFGSGTQLSVL.

The CDR3 spells CASSPGTGGTGELFF. The CDR3 nucleotides read TGTGCCAGCTCACCTGGGACAGGGGGCACCGGGGAGCTGTTTTTT. V usage is TRBV18 and J usage is TRBJ2-2, with TRBD1 identical over 11 bases. With V trimmed by 3 bases and J by 4 bases, 1 base remained unmatched. The CDR3 has 15 residues. The germline CDR1 and CDR2 sequences are KGHSH and LQKENI. Full variable domain (rest looked up from reference TRBV18 and TRBJ2-2): NAGVMQNPRHLVRRRGQEARLRCSPMKGHSHVYWYRQLPEEGLKFMVYLQKENIIDESGMPKERFSAEFPKEGPSILRIQQVVRGDSAAYFCASSPGTGGTGELFFGEGSRLTVL.

This CDR3 is CASSPGSVGSDSYEQYF. CDR3 nucleotide sequence: TGCGCCAGCAGCCCGGGGAGTGTCGGGTCTGACTCCTACGAGCAGTACTTC. The chain recombines TRBV5-1 with TRBJ2-7; TRBD2 might be the D (5 bases). CDR1 and CDR2 (germline): SGHRS, YFSETQ. The V end was cut by 4 bases, the J end by 0 bases, with 20 bases between. The CDR3 has 17 residues.

V is TRBV6-1 and J is TRBJ2-2, with D possibly matching TRBD1 (5 bases). Per the germline V gene, CDR1 is MNHNS and CDR2 is SASEGT. CDR3 length equals 16 residues. The V gene lost 2 bases and the J gene lost 6 bases, with 16 bases spanning the gap. CDR3: CASSERHGQGPGELFF. In DNA form, the CDR3 reads TGTGCCAGCAGTGAAAGGCATGGGCAGGGTCCCGGGGAGCTGTTTTTT.

The chain links TRBV6-5 to TRBJ1-1, with a tentative D call TRBD1 (5 bases). This CDR3 contains 12 residues. Germline CDR1 MNHEY, CDR2 SVGAGI. The germline V and J ends were trimmed by 5 bases and 4 bases, with 8 bases remaining between them. The CDR3 loop is CASSERGTEAFF. CDR3 coding DNA: TGTGCCAGCAGTGAAAGGGGCACTGAAGCTTTCTTT.

About this clone itself: In the same sample, other DNA sequences code for this CDR3. The gene calls are TRBV5-1 and TRBJ2-5; TRBD1 matches at 9 bases. The CDR3 has 14 residues. V was pared by 0 bases and J by 4 bases, with 1 base of the junction left unmatched. CDR1 and CDR2 (germline): SGHRS, YFSETQ. CDR3 DNA sequence: TGCGCCAGCAGCTTGGGACAGGGGGGAGAGACCCAGTACTTC. It yields the protein CASSLGQGGETQYF.

The rearrangement links TRBV25-1 to TRBJ1-2; D call uncertain. Trimming left V 3 bases short and J 4 bases short, with 9 bases between. The germline V gene has CDR1 MGHDK and CDR2 SYGVNS. This CDR3 is 13 amino acids long. Here the CDR3 reads CASSDEGGYGYTF. CDR3 coding DNA: TGTGCCAGCAGTGATGAGGGAGGCTATGGCTACACCTTC.

This clone was observed a single time. This chain links TRBV4-1 with TRBJ2-1; D perhaps matches TRBD1 (5 bases). The germline V and J ends were trimmed by 4 bases and 4 bases, with 20 bases remaining between them. The CDR3 totals 17 residues. CDR1 and CDR2 from the germline V gene are MGHRA and YSYEKL. The CDR3: CASSPRRAGQNYNEQFF. The CDR3 DNA reads TGCGCCAGCAGCCCCCGCAGGGCAGGGCAAAATTACAATGAGCAGTTCTTC.

J is TRBJ1-1 and V is TRBV18; D call uncertain. Looked up from germline, CDR1 is KGHSH and CDR2 is LQKENI. The CDR3 covers 13 residues. Trimming cost V 3 bases and J 7 bases, with 12 bases left between them. The CDR3 loop reads CASSPASEGEAFF. The CDR3 coding sequence is TGTGCCAGCTCACCGGCTTCGGAGGGTGAAGCTTTCTTT.

This clone was seen a single time. The CDR3 is CASSELASESYEQYF. CDR3 nucleotides: TGTGCCAGCAGTGAATTAGCTAGCGAGTCCTACGAGCAGTACTTC. The chain is built from TRBV6-1 and TRBJ2-7, with a possible D match to TRBD2 (6 bases). CDR1 is MNHNS and CDR2 is SASEGT in the germline V gene. The CDR3 has 15 amino acids. V gave up 2 bases and J gave up 1 base, with 12 bases separating them.

A single count supports this clone. The J gene is TRBJ1-1, the V gene TRBV4-1; D ambiguous. From germline, CDR1 is MGHRA and CDR2 YSYEKL. CDR3 size: 15 residues. V dropped 0 bases and J dropped 2 bases, with 10 bases sitting between them. The CDR3 sequence is CASSQEGRPNTEAFF. The CDR3 DNA reads as TGCGCCAGCAGCCAAGAGGGCAGACCCAACACTGAAGCTTTCTTT.

This clone was counted between two and nine times. The rearrangement joins TRBV7-9 to TRBJ2-5; TRBD1 might be the D (6 bases). The tail of the sequence fits TRBJ2-7 better, so the J call may be wrong. CDR1 is SEHNR and CDR2 is FQNEAQ in the germline V gene (reference sequence). This CDR3 has 14 amino acids. CDR3 nucleotide sequence: TGTGCCAGCAGCTTTGGGGCAGGGGTTTACGAGCAGTACTTC. This sequence encodes CASSFGAGVYEQYF.

This chain joins TRBV9 and TRBJ2-7, with D perhaps matching TRBD2 (6 bases). There are 12 residues in the CDR3. V dropped 5 bases and J dropped 7 bases, with 13 bases sitting between them. CDR1 is SGDLS and CDR2 is YYNGEE in the germline V gene. CDR3 DNA sequence: TGTGCCAGCAGGGGACCGGGAGAGGAGCAGTACTTC. This gives the protein CASRGPGEEQYF.

This clone occurred a few times. This sequence joins TRBV28 and TRBJ1-5, with 7 bases matching TRBD1. Trimming removed 1 base from V and 2 bases from J; junction bases left unmatched: 2. Germline V gene lookup returns CDR1 MDHEN and CDR2 SYDVKM. This CDR3 has 15 residues. The CDR3 loop is CASSLYGTGNQPQHF. CDR3 coding DNA: TGTGCCAGCAGTTTATACGGGACAGGCAATCAGCCCCAGCATTTT.

The chain is built from TRBV4-1 and TRBJ2-1; D is ambiguous. With 3 bases removed from V and 6 bases from J, the gap between germline ends came to 9 bases. In germline, CDR1 is MGHRA, CDR2 YSYEKL. The length of the CDR3 is 13 residues. CDR3 in DNA: TGCGCCAGCAGCCACCCGTCCCCCAATGAGCAGTTCTTC. It is translated as CASSHPSPNEQFF.

V gene TRBV5-1 combines with J gene TRBJ2-7; the D gene is possibly TRBD1 (6 bases). The CDR3 is made up of 15 amino acids. Germline assignment: CDR1 SGHRS and CDR2 YFSETQ. The V gene lost 0 bases and the J gene lost 5 bases, with 15 bases spanning the gap. The CDR3 sequence is CASSLAQGHFNEQYF. CDR3 in DNA: TGCGCCAGCAGCTTGGCCCAGGGGCACTTTAACGAGCAGTACTTC.

The J gene is TRBJ1-1, the V gene TRBV29-1; D is perhaps TRBD1 (6 bases). Per germline, CDR1 SQVTM and CDR2 ANQGSEA. V lost 5 bases and J lost 1, with 11 bases in between. The CDR3 is 13 residues long. The CDR3 sequence: CSVSETGNTEAFF. The CDR3 DNA reads TGCAGCGTTTCCGAGACAGGGAACACTGAAGCTTTCTTT. Full variable domain (remainder filled in from reference TRBV29-1 and TRBJ1-1): SAVISQKPSRDICQRGTSLTIQCQVDSQVTMMFWYRQQPGQSLTLIATANQGSEATYESGFVIDKFPISRPNLTFSTLTVSNMSPEDSSIYLCSVSETGNTEAFFGQGTRLTVV.

The chain joins TRBV6-5 to TRBJ1-2; tentatively, D is TRBD1 (6 bases). Trimming took 0 bases from V and 6 from J, leaving 11 bases between them. The CDR3 extends over 14 amino acids. Per germline, CDR1 MNHEY and CDR2 SVGAGI. CDR3 region: CASSYSRQGNGYTF. The CDR3 nucleotides read TGTGCCAGCAGTTACTCGAGGCAGGGGAATGGCTACACCTTC.

V and J are TRBV5-1 and TRBJ1-1, with TRBD1 matching 9 bases. The CDR3 covers 12 residues. V trimming: 4 bases; J trimming: 5 bases; junction bases outside the gene matches: 0. Germline CDR1 reads SGHRS; CDR2 reads YFSETQ. The CDR3 nucleotides are TGCGCCAGCAGCGGGACAGGGACTGAAGCTTTCTTT. It is translated as CASSGTGTEAFF.

The chain recombines TRBV10-3 with TRBJ1-1; possible D gene TRBD1, 5 bases. Trimming took off 3 bases at V and 2 bases at J, with 7 bases between the two ends. Germline V lookup: CDR1 ENHRY, CDR2 SYGVKD. CDR3 length: 13 residues. CDR3 nucleotides: TGTGCCATCAGTGATGACAGAAACACTGAAGCTTTCTTT. Protein product: CAISDDRNTEAFF.

The V gene is TRBV5-6, the J gene TRBJ1-2; D remains unclear. CDR1 and CDR2 from the germline V gene are SGHDT and YYEEEE. This CDR3 contains 11 residues. Trimming removed 2 bases at V and 8 bases at J, with 7 bases between. CDR3 region: CASSLLGGYTF. The CDR3 DNA sequence: TGTGCCAGCAGCTTACTAGGGGGCTACACCTTC.

This clone has only a few counts. This chain uses TRBV7-2 with TRBJ2-7; 8 bases agree with TRBD2. CDR1 and CDR2 from the germline V gene are SGHTA and FQGNSA. The CDR3 totals 14 residues. The V segment lost 2 bases and the J segment 4 bases; nucleotides outside the gene matches: 4. The CDR3 nucleotides read TGTGCCAGCAGCTTAACGCCGGGAGGGTACGAGCAGTACTTC. It codes for CASSLTPGGYEQYF. The full variable domain, in which reference TRBV7-2 and TRBJ2-7 provide the parts outside the CDR3, is GAGVSQSPSNKVTEKGKDVELRCDPISGHTALYWYRQSLGQGLEFLIYFQGNSAPDKSGLPSDRFSAERTGGSVSTLTIQRTQQEDSAVYLCASSLTPGGYEQYFGPGTRLTVT.

This clone was seen only a few times. This chain uses TRBV6-6 with TRBJ1-6; 7 nucleotides line up with TRBD1. Trimming cost V 6 bases and J 7 bases; bases outside gene matches: 6. CDR3 length: 14 amino acids. Germline CDR1 reads MNHNY; CDR2 reads SVGAGI (reference sequence). The CDR3 region has the DNA TGTGCCAGCAGATCTACGGGACAGAATTCACCCCTCCACTTT. Translation: CASRSTGQNSPLHF.